This paragraph reports one T cell receptor beta chain. The V and J ends lost 2 bases and 3 bases, in that order; junction bases with no gene match: 4. CDR1 is SGHDT and CDR2 is YYEEEE in the germline V gene. CDR3 length: 16 amino acids. Method: immunoSEQ multiplex PCR; TCRdb's copy keeps in-frame clones and lacks some. Counted here are approximately 300,000 clones, over 75% occurring once; the ten biggest clones make up about 5.2%. The data were obtained in a study of blood T cell repertoires in COVID-19. The sequencing input was PBMCs or T cells enriched from blood (not recorded which). The chain joins TRBV5-6 to TRBJ2-2; 10 nucleotides line up with TRBD2. This receptor was obtained from a woman aged 25-40 years who had recovered from COVID-19. CDR3 sequence reads: CASSFKGLADTGELFF. CDR3 nucleotides: TGTGCCAGCAGCTTTAAAGGACTAGCGGACACCGGGGAGCTGTTTTTT.